The present T cell receptor beta chain was sequenced within a study of Tregs in tolerant kidney transplant recipients. Turning to this clone: Its antigen is unidentified.

Whole-study findings and limits: The small number of patients limits these findings pending further validation. This study did not directly address biological reproducibility. Tregs expanded with activated donor B cells seemed most donor-specific.

The assay was immunoSEQ multiplex PCR, and TCRdb's table has in-frame clones only and misses some. The sample shows 110,000 or so clones, around 91% of them seen only once. Thawed PBMCs were FACS-sorted into unstimulated CD4+CD25+CD127- regulatory T cells, CD4+CD25- non-regulatory cells, CD4 and CD8 cells. What was sequenced was CD4+ T cells from blood. This receptor was taken from a human donor in good health.

The CDR3 spells CASSPPEASGRGDTQYF. CDR3 sequence (DNA): TGTGCCAGCAGTCCCCCCGAGGCTAGCGGGAGAGGAGATACGCAGTATTTT. The chain links TRBV25-1 to TRBJ2-3, with 10 bases that match TRBD2. The CDR3 loop spans 17 amino acids. CDR1 is MGHDK, CDR2 SYGVNS, per germline. V lost 5 bases, J lost 5 bases, and 13 bases stayed unmatched.